A selection of T cell receptor beta chains follows, all from one sample in a study of T cells in Graves' hyperthyroidism and ophthalmopathy. MiXCR, applied by TCRdb to the multiplex PCR reads, yields one record per CDR3 protein. In the table there are approximately 210,000 distinct CDR3 sequences, about a sixth of which are singletons. The sample was blood. Receptor source: a man between 45 and 60 years old with Graves' hyperthyroidism. Each CDR3 is given with its conserved first and last residue.

v_gene,j_gene,CDR3aa
TRBV3-1,TRBJ1-1,CASSQGWGPSEAFF
TRBV19,TRBJ1-5,CASLRGVLSNQPQHF
TRBV5-1,TRBJ1-5,CASSLSGQGHQPQHF
TRBV5-1,TRBJ2-7,CASSIPGTGGVYEQYF
TRBV20-1,TRBJ2-5,CSARDLGTRGDQYF
TRBV7-2,TRBJ2-7,CASSDTGTGGGYEQYF
TRBV16,TRBJ2-7,CASSWGQSYEQYF
TRBV2,TRBJ1-5,CASNRDRVANQPQHF
TRBV5-1,TRBJ2-7,CASSLQPGGGYEQYF
TRBV6-5,TRBJ1-6,CASSYSDPENSPLHF
TRBV20-1,TRBJ2-3,CSARVGALRADTQYF
TRBV5-4,TRBJ2-7,CASSLEGEVREQYF
TRBV7-9,TRBJ2-1,CASSDRFLAGSDNEQFF